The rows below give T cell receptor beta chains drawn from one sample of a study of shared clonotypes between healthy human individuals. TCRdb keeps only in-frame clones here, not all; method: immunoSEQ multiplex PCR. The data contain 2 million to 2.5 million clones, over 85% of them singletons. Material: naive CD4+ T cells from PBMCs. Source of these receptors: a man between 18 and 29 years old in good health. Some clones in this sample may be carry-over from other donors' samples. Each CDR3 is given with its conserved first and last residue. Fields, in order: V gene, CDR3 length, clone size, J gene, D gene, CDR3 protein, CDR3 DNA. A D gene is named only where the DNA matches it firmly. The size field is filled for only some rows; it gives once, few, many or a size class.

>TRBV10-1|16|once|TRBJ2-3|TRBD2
CASSESLAGRTDTQYF
TGCGCCAGCAGTGAGTCTCTAGCGGGTCGCACAGATACGCAGTATTTT
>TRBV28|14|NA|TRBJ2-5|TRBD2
CASSPAGGPETQYF
TGTGCCAGCAGTCCCGCGGGAGGGCCCGAGACCCAGTACTTC
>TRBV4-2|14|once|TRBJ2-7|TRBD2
CASSQEGGSSEQYF
TGTGCCAGCAGCCAAGAAGGCGGGAGTTCCGAGCAGTACTTC
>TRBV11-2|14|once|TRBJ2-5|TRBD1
CASSLTGVRETQYF
TGTGCCAGCAGCTTGACAGGGGTGAGAGAGACCCAGTACTTC
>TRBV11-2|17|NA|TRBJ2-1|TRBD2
CASSLDGLAGAYNEQFF
TGTGCCAGCAGCTTAGACGGACTAGCGGGAGCCTACAATGAGCAGTTCTTC
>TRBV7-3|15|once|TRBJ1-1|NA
CASSLIASRGTEAFF
TGTGCCAGCAGCTTAATAGCCAGTAGAGGTACTGAAGCTTTCTTT
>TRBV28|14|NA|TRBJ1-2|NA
CASSLPQGRYGYTF
TGTGCCAGCAGTTTACCCCAGGGGAGGTATGGCTACACCTTC
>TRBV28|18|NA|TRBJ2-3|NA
CASSLVGETPYWADTQYF
TGTGCCAGCAGTTTAGTGGGGGAGACACCTTACTGGGCAGATACGCAGTATTTT
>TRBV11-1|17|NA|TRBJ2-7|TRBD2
CASSLAATSGSSYEQYF
TGTGCCAGCAGCTTAGCCGCCACTAGCGGGAGCTCCTACGAGCAGTACTTC
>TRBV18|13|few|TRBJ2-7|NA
CASSPGRDTEQYF
TGTGCCAGCTCACCAGGACGGGACACCGAGCAGTACTTC
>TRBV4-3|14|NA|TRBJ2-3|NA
CASSRRQATDTQYF
TGCGCCAGCAGCCGACGACAGGCCACAGATACGCAGTATTTT
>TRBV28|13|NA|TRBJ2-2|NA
CASSFGGAGELFF
TGTGCCAGCAGTTTTGGTGGGGCCGGGGAGCTGTTTTTT
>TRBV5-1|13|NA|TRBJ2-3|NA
CASSLQSTDTQYF
TGCGCCAGCAGCCTACAGAGCACAGATACGCAGTATTTT
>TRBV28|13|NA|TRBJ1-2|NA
CASRGGRNYGYTF
TGTGCCAGCCGGGGGGGGCGAAACTATGGCTACACCTTC
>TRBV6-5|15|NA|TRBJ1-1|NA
CASSYLTVMNTEAFF
TGTGCCAGCAGTTACTTGACAGTAATGAACACTGAAGCTTTCTTT
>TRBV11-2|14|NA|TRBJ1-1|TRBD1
CASSQGTANTEAFF
TGTGCCAGCAGTCAAGGGACAGCGAACACTGAAGCTTTCTTT
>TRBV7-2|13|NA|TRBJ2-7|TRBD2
CASSLGREGEQYF
TGTGCCAGCAGCCTCGGGAGGGAGGGCGAGCAGTACTTC
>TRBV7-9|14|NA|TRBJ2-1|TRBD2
CARRRESAINEQFF
TGTGCCAGAAGGCGGGAGTCCGCCATCAATGAGCAGTTCTTC
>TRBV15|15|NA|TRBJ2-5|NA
CATSRDSAGQETQYF
TGTGCCACCAGCAGAGATTCGGCAGGGCAAGAGACCCAGTACTTC
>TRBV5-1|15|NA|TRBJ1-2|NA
CASTWAAPGHYGYTF
TGCGCCAGCACCTGGGCGGCCCCGGGGCACTATGGCTACACCTTC
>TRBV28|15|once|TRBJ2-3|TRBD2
CASRPSGAGGDTQYF
TGTGCCAGCAGGCCGTCGGGAGCGGGAGGGGATACGCAGTATTTT
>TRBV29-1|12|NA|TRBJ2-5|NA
CSVEAGQETQYF
TGCAGCGTTGAGGCGGGGCAAGAGACCCAGTACTTC
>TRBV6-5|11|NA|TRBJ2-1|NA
CASKTYNEQFF
TGTGCCAGCAAGACCTACAATGAGCAGTTCTTC
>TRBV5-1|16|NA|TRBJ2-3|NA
CASSLVPEGKTDTQYF
TGCGCCAGCAGCTTGGTGCCCGAGGGTAAGACAGATACGCAGTATTTT
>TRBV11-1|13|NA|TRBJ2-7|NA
CASSSRAERQQYF
TGTGCCAGCAGCTCACGGGCGGAGCGACAGCAGTACTTC
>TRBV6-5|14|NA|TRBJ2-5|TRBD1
CASSYDRGFETQYF
TGTGCCAGCAGTTACGACAGGGGGTTTGAGACCCAGTACTTC
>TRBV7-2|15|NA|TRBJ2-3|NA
CASSLGQLSTDTQYF
TGTGCCAGCAGCTTAGGTCAGCTAAGCACAGATACGCAGTATTTT
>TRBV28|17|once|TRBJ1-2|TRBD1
CASSSTGEAFPFYGYTF
TGTGCCAGCAGTTCAACAGGGGAGGCTTTCCCCTTCTATGGCTACACCTTC
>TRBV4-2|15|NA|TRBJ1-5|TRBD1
CASSQGDSNNQPQHF
TGTGCCAGCAGCCAAGGGGACAGCAACAATCAGCCCCAGCATTTT
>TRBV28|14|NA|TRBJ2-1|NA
CASTVGDTRYEQFF
TGTGCCAGCACCGTCGGGGACACCCGCTATGAGCAGTTCTTC
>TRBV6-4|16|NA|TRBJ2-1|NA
CASSKTGIRSYNEQFF
TGTGCCAGCAGTAAAACCGGGATTCGCTCCTACAATGAGCAGTTCTTC
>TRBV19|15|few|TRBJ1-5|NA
CASSNTEGRGQPQHF
TGTGCCAGTAGTAATACAGAGGGTCGAGGTCAGCCCCAGCATTTT